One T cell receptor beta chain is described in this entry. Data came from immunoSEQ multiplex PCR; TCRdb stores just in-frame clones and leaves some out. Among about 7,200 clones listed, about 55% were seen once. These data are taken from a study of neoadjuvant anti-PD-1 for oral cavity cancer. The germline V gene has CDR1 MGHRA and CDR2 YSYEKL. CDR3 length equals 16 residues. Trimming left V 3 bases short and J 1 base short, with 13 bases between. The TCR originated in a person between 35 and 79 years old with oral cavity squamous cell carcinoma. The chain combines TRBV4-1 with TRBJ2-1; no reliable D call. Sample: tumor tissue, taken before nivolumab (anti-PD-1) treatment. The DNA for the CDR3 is TGCGCCAGCAGCCAGGTTGACTTGATATCCTACAATGAGCAGTTCTTC. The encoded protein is CASSQVDLISYNEQFF.